This TCR beta chain was documented in a study of T cells in women clearing cervical HPV infection. Looking at the study overall: Blood came at first lesion visit for cases, post-clearance for controls. Study-level results: Repertoire richness, not evenness, was significantly elevated in CIN3+ cases versus controls.

Between the trimmed V and J ends, which lost 6 bases and 6 bases, there was a span of 15 bases. The CDR3 consists of 14 residues. The germline gives CDR1 MDHEN, CDR2 SYDVKM. About this clone: The target antigen is unknown. Sequencing ends 3 residues short of the CDR3 end; the germline J gene provides the rest.

Clones were read by immunoSEQ multiplex PCR, and TCRdb kept only the in-frame ones, dropping some. In total, the table holds about 36,000 clones. All donors had a single incident cervical HPV16 infection, not prevalent. HPV was found by MY09/MY11 PCR and dot-blot genotyping. The chain joins TRBV28 to TRBJ1-5, with D possibly matching TRBD1 (6 bases). This clonotype was obtained from a woman aged 18-70 years with a cervical HPV16 infection that either progressed to CIN3+ or cleared (not recorded which). The specimen sequenced was blood buffy coat. The CDR3 loop reads CASRNTGNGQPQHF. The covered CDR3 bases are TGTGCCAGCAGAAATACAGGGAATGGTCAGCCC.